This TCR beta chain appears in the sequencing data of a study of shared clonotypes between healthy human individuals. CDR3 length equals 14 residues. From germline, CDR1 is LNHDA and CDR2 SQIVND (reference sequence). Trimming took off 5 bases at V and 4 bases at J, with 14 bases between the two ends. Measured with immunoSEQ multiplex PCR; TCRdb has only the in-frame clones, and not every one. The top ten hold 1.2% of the sample, which has 1.4 million to 1.5 million clones, over 95% seen once. The receptor's source is a young man in good health. What was sequenced was naive CD4+ T cells sorted from blood. The subset: CD45RA+ positively selected. V gene TRBV19 combines with J gene TRBJ1-1; tentatively, D is TRBD1 (6 bases). The DNA of the CDR3 is TGTGCCAGTAGTTTCCTTGGACAGAGCACTGAAGCTTTCTTT. This translates into CASSFLGQSTEAFF.